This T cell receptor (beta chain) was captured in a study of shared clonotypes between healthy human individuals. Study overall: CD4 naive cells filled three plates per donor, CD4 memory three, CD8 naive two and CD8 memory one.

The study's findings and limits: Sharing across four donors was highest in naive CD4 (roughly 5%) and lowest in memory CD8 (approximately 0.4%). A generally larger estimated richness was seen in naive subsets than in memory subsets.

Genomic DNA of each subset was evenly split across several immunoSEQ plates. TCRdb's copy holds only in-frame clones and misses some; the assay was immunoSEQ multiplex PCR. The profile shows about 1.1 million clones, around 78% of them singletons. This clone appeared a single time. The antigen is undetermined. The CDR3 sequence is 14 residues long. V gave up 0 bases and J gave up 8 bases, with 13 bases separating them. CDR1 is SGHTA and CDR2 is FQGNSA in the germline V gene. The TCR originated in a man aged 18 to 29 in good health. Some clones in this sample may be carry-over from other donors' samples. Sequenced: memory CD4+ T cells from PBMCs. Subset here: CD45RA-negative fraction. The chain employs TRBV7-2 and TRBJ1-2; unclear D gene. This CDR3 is CASSLASGFGGYTF. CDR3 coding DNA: TGTGCCAGCAGCTTAGCTTCCGGGTTCGGGGGCTACACCTTC. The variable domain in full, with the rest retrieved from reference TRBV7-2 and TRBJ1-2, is GAGVSQSPSNKVTEKGKDVELRCDPISGHTALYWYRQSLGQGLEFLIYFQGNSAPDKSGLPSDRFSAERTGGSVSTLTIQRTQQEDSAVYLCASSLASGFGGYTFGSGTRLTVV.